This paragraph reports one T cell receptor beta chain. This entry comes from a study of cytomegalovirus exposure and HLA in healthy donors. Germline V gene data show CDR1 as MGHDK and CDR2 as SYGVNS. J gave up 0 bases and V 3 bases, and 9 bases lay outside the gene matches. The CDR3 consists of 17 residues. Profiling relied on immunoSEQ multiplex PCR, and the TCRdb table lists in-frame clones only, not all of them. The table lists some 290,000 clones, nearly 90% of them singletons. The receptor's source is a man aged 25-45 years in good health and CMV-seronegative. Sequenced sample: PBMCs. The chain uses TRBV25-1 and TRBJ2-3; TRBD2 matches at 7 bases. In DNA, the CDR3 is TGTGCCAGCAGTGAGGGGAGGGCGAAAGCTAGCACAGATACGCAGTATTTT. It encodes CASSEGRAKASTDTQYF.